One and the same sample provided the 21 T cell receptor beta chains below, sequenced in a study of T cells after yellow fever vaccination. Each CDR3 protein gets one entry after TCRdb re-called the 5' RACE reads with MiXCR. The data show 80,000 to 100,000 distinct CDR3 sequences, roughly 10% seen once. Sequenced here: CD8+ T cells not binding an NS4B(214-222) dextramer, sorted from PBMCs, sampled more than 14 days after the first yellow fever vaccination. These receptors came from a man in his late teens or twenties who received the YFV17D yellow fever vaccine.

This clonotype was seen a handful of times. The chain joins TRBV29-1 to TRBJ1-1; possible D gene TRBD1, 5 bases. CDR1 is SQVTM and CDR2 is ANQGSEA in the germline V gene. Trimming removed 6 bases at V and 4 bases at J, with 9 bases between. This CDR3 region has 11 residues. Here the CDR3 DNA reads TGCAGCGTCGGGACGGGCACTGAAGCTTTCTTT. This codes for CSVGTGTEAFF.

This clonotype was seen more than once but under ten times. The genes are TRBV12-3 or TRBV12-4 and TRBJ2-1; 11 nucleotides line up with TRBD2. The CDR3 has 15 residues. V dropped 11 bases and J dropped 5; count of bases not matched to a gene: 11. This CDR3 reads CAGRSSGGIHNEQFF. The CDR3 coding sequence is TGTGCCGGGAGGTCTAGCGGGGGGATTCACAATGAGCAGTTCTTC.

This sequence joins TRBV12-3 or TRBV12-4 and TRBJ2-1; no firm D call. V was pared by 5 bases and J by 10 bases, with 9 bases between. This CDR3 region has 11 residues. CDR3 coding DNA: TGTGCCAGCAGTCCCCTTAGGGAGCAGTTCTTC. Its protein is CASSPLREQFF.

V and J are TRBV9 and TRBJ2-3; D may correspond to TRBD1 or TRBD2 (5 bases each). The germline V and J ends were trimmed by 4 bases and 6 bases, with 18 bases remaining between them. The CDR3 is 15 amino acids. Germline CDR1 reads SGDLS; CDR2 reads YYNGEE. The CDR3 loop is CASSSRGPIRDTQYF. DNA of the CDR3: TGTGCCAGCAGCTCCCGGGGCCCTATTCGGGATACGCAGTATTTT.

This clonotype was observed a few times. This CDR3 reads CASSQVISGGAPEQYF. The CDR3 bases are TGCGCCAGCAGCCAAGTGATTAGCGGGGGGGCGCCCGAGCAGTACTTC. The rearrangement joins TRBV4-1 to TRBJ2-7, with 11 bases aligning to TRBD2. The CDR3 spans 16 residues. CDR1 is MGHRA, CDR2 YSYEKL, per germline. Trimming took 1 base from V and 6 from J; bases not matched to a gene: 8.

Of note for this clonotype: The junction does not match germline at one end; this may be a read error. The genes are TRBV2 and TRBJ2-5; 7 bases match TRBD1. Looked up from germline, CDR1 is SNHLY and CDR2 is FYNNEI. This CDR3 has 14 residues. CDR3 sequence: CASGEYRGQETQYF. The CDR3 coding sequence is TGTGCCAGCGGTGAGTACAGGGGACAAGAGACCCAGTACTTC. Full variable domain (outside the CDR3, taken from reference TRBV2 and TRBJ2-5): EPEVTQTPSHQVTQMGQEVILRCVPISNHLYFYWYRQILGQKVEFLVSFYNNEISEKSEIFDDQFSVERPDGSNFTLKIRSTKLEDSAMYFCASGEYRGQETQYFGPGTRLLVL.

In DNA, the CDR3 is TGTGCCAGCAGTTTATCGGCGTCCTACGAGCAGTACTTC. This sequence encodes CASSLSASYEQYF. The chain recombines TRBV27 with TRBJ2-7; D gene ambiguous. Trimming shortened V by 0 bases and J by 1 base, and 4 bases separated the two germline ends. The CDR3 is made up of 13 amino acids. Per germline, CDR1 MNHEY and CDR2 SMNVEV (reference sequence).

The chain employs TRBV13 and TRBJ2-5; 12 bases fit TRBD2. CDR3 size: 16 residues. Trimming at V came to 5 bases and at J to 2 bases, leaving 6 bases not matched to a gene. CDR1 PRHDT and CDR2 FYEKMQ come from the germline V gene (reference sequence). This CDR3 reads CASSPRTSGAQETQYF. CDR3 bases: TGTGCCAGCAGCCCCCGGACTAGCGGGGCACAAGAGACCCAGTACTTC. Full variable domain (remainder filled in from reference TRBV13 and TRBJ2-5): AAGVIQSPRHLIKEKRETATLKCYPIPRHDTVYWYQQGPGQDPQFLISFYEKMQSDKGSIPDRFSAQQFSDYHSELNMSSLELGDSALYFCASSPRTSGAQETQYFGPGTRLLVL.

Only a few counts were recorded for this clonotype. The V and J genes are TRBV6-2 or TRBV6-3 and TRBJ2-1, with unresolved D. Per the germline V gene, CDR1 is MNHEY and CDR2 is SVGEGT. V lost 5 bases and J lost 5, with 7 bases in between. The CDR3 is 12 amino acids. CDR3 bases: TGTGCCAGCAGTGGGTTAGACAATGAGCAGTTCTTC. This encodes CASSGLDNEQFF.

The CDR3 nucleotides read TGTGCCAGCAGTGAACATGTTAGCAATCAGCCCCAGCATTTT. It encodes CASSEHVSNQPQHF. The genes are TRBV6-1 and TRBJ1-5; D not certain. The CDR3 totals 14 residues. Between the trimmed V and J ends, which lost 2 bases and 0 bases, there was a span of 5 bases. Germline V lookup: CDR1 MNHNS, CDR2 SASEGT.

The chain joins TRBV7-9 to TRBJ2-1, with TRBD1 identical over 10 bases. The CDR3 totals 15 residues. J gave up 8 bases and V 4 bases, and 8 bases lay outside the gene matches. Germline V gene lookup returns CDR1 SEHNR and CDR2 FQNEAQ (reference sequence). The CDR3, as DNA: TGTGCCAGCAGCTCCGGGACAGGGGTTTTTGATGAGCAGTTCTTC. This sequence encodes CASSSGTGVFDEQFF.

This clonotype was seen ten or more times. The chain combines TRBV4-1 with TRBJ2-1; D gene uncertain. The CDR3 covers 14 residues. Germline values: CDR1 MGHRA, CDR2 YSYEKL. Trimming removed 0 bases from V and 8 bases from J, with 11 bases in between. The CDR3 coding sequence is TGCGCCAGCAGCCAAGACAAAATTCCGGATGAGCAGTTCTTC. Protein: CASSQDKIPDEQFF.

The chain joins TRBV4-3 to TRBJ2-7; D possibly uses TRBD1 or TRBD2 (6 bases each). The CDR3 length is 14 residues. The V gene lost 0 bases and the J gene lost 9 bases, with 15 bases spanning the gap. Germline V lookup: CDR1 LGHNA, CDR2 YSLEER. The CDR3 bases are TGCGCCAGCAGCCAAGAATTTATGGGGGGCGGGCAGTACTTC. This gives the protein CASSQEFMGGGQYF.

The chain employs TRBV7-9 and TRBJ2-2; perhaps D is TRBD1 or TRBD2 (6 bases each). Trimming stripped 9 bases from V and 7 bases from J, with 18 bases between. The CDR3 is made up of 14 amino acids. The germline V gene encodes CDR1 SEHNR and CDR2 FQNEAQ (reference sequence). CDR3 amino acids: CASTRGHPSGELFF. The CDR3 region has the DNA TGTGCCAGTACACGGGGGCATCCCAGCGGGGAGCTGTTTTTT.

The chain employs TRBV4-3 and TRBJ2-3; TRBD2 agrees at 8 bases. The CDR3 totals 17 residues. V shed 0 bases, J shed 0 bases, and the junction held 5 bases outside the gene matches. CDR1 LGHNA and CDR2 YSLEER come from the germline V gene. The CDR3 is CASSQEAVAGSTDTQYF. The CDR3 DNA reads TGCGCCAGCAGCCAAGAAGCGGTAGCGGGGAGCACAGATACGCAGTATTTT.

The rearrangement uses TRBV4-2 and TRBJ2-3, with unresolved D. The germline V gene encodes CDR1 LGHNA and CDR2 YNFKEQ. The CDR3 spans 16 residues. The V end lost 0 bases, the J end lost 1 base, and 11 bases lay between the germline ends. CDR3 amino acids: CASSQDLTDRTDTQYF. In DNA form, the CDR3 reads TGTGCCAGCAGCCAAGATCTAACGGACCGCACAGATACGCAGTATTTT.

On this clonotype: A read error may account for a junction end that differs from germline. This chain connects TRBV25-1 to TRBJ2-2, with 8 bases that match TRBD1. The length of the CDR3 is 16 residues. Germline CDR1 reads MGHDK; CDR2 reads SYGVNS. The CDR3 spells CDSANPPDRASGELFF. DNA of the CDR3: TGTGACAGCGCAAACCCCCCGGACAGGGCCTCCGGGGAGCTGTTTTTT.

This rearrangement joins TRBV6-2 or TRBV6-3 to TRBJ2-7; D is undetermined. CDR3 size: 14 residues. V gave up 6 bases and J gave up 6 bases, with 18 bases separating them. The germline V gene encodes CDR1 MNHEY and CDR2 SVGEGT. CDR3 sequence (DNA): TGTGCCAGCAGCCTACCTCTTTCCCCCTTCGAGCAGTACTTC. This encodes CASSLPLSPFEQYF.

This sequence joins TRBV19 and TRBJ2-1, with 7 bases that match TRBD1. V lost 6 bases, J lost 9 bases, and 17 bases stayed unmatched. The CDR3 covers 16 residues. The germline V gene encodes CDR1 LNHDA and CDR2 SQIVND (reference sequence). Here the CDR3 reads CASSDETGEIYGEQFF. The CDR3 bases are TGTGCCAGTAGCGACGAAACAGGGGAGATTTATGGTGAGCAGTTCTTC.

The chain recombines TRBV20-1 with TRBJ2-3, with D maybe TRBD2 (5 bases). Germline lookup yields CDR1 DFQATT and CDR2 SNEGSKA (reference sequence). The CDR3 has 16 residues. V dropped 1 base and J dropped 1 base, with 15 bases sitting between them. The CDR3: CSARVNRRRGTDTQYF. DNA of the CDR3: TGCAGTGCTAGAGTTAATCGACGGCGGGGCACAGATACGCAGTATTTT.

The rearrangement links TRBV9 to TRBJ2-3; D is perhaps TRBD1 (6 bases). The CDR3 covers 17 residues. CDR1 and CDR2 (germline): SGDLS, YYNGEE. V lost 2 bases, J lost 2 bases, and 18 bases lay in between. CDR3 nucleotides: TGTGCCAGCAGCGTCGCTACGATGGACAGTTTCACAGATACGCAGTATTTT. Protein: CASSVATMDSFTDTQYF.